The 23 T cell receptor beta chains below all came from one sample that was sequenced in a study of blood T cells in healthy people across ages. The authors ran a second PCR of about 6 to 11 cycles using a sample-barcoded 5' primer and a J-beta primer mix. TCRdb re-analysed the 5' RACE reads in MiXCR, keeping a single row per CDR3 protein. Among more than 750,000 distinct CDR3 sequences listed, roughly 28% were seen once. This sample was also put to use in a study of T cells of mothers and their children.

The sequenced material came from blood. The receptors were sampled from a middle-aged woman in good health.

This chain links TRBV29-1 with TRBJ1-2; 8 bases align to TRBD1. CDR3 length equals 13 residues. Germline V gene sequence: CDR1 SQVTM, CDR2 ANQGSEA. V lost 6 bases and J lost 6; bases outside the gene matches: 9. This chain's CDR3 is CSVGDRGGDGYTF. The CDR3 region has the DNA TGCAGCGTGGGTGACAGGGGCGGGGATGGCTACACCTTC.

This clonotype was picked up a small number of times. The chain joins TRBV7-9 to TRBJ2-1; D is perhaps TRBD2 (6 bases). The V gene lost 7 bases and the J gene lost 0 bases, with 13 bases spanning the gap. The germline V gene has CDR1 SEHNR and CDR2 FQNEAQ (reference sequence). The CDR3 has 15 residues. CDR3 region: CASIGGESSYNEQFF. The CDR3 DNA sequence: TGTGCCAGCATCGGAGGGGAAAGCTCCTACAATGAGCAGTTCTTC.

Many counts were recorded for this clonotype. The rearrangement joins TRBV20-1 to TRBJ2-6; TRBD1 matches 8 bases. CDR3 length: 18 amino acids. Germline assignment: CDR1 DFQATT and CDR2 SNEGSKA (reference sequence). The junction had 8 bases not matched to a gene; V was cut back by 1 base and J by 0 bases. CDR3 amino acids: CSARVQGGPGSGANVLTF. The CDR3 bases are TGCAGTGCTAGAGTACAGGGGGGCCCCGGCTCTGGGGCCAACGTCCTGACTTTC.

This clonotype has just a few counts. The V call is TRBV7-8, the J call TRBJ1-3; no reliable D call. The germline V gene encodes CDR1 SGHVS and CDR2 FQNEAQ. V dropped 0 bases and J dropped 0 bases, with 15 bases sitting between them. The CDR3 runs 18 residues. The CDR3 DNA reads TGTGCCAGCAGCTTAGCAGCGGTTACGGGAGGCTCTGGAAACACCATATATTTT. Translating gives CASSLAAVTGGSGNTIYF.

The sample holds many counts of this clonotype. The chain uses TRBV4-1 and TRBJ2-5; 7 bases line up with TRBD1. V lost 2 bases, J lost 4 bases, and 10 bases stayed unmatched. Germline lookup yields CDR1 MGHRA and CDR2 YSYEKL. The CDR3 sequence is 16 residues long. The CDR3 sequence is CASSQRQGVVRETQYF. The CDR3 DNA reads TGCGCCAGCAGCCAAAGGCAGGGGGTGGTTCGAGAGACCCAGTACTTC.

V and J are TRBV7-9 and TRBJ2-3, with D uncertain. Germline V CDR1 and CDR2: SEHNR, FQNEAQ (reference sequence). The ends were cut back, 1 base at V and 0 bases at J, with 5 bases in the middle. This CDR3 is 14 amino acids long. DNA for the CDR3: TGTGCCAGCAGCTTAGTGGACAGCACAGATACGCAGTATTTT. Its translation is CASSLVDSTDTQYF.

This clonotype was observed a handful of times. The V and J genes are TRBV5-1 and TRBJ2-7; perhaps TRBD1 as D (6 bases). The CDR3 consists of 14 residues. Looked up from germline, CDR1 is SGHRS and CDR2 is YFSETQ. V lost 5 bases to trimming and J lost 2 bases, with 14 bases between them. CDR3 coding DNA: TGCGCCAGCAGACCGACCGGGGACACCTACGAGCAGTACTTC. Its protein product is CASRPTGDTYEQYF.

With regard to this clonotype: A much larger clone lies a single base off, so this may be a read error. The rearrangement uses TRBV5-1 and TRBJ2-7, with 8 bases lining up with TRBD1. Looked up from germline, CDR1 is SGHRS and CDR2 is YFSETQ. The CDR3 has 14 residues. Trimming at V came to 3 bases and at J to 1 base, leaving 3 bases not matched to a gene. For the CDR3, the DNA is TGCGCCAGCAGCTGGGACAGGAAATCCTACGAGCAGTACTTC. Translated: CASSWDRKSYEQYF. Filled out from reference TRBV5-1 and TRBJ2-7, the complete variable domain reads KAGVTQTPRYLIKTRGQQVTLSCSPISGHRSVSWYQQTPGQGLQFLFEYFSETQRNKGNFPGRFSGRQFSNSRSEMNVSTLELGDSALYLCASSWDRKSYEQYFGPGTRLTVT.

This clonotype appeared a single time. One end of the junction does not line up with germline, which may come from a read error. CDR3 residues: CASSSGILYTEQFF. The DNA for the CDR3 is TGTGCCAGCAGTTCAGGGATCCTGTACACTGAGCAGTTCTTC. This chain uses TRBV12-3 or TRBV12-4 with TRBJ2-1; a weak D match, TRBD1 (5 bases). This CDR3 has 14 residues.

This clonotype was recorded at least ten times. The gene calls are TRBV9 and TRBJ1-2; D call uncertain. Germline assignment: CDR1 SGDLS and CDR2 YYNGEE. The CDR3 has 16 residues. V lost 3 bases to trimming and J lost 1 base, with 16 bases between them. CDR3 sequence: CASSGNKGRHNYGYTF. The DNA for the CDR3 is TGTGCCAGCAGCGGAAATAAGGGCAGGCATAACTATGGCTACACCTTC.

The V gene is TRBV12-3 or TRBV12-4, the J gene TRBJ1-2; D gene ambiguous. V was trimmed by 2 bases and J by 6 bases, leaving 7 bases between them. The CDR3 contains 12 residues. The CDR3 sequence is CASSLMGNGYTF. The CDR3 nucleotides read TGTGCCAGCAGTTTAATGGGGAATGGCTACACCTTC.

To note about this clonotype: With a much larger clone just one base away, this may be a read error. The CDR3 DNA follows: TGTGCCAGCAGCCCCAGACGGGGCAGGACCCACTACAATGAGCAGTTCTTC. This codes for CASSPRRGRTHYNEQFF. The chain is built from TRBV7-2 and TRBJ2-1; the D gene could be TRBD1 or TRBD2 (5 bases each). The CDR3 covers 17 residues. In germline, CDR1 is SGHTA, CDR2 FQGNSA. V gave up 5 bases and J gave up 3 bases, with 20 bases separating them.

This clonotype was seen a handful of times. The V and J genes are TRBV5-4 and TRBJ2-1; 9 nucleotides agree with TRBD1. V dropped 4 bases and J dropped 7; count of bases not matched to a gene: 6. The CDR3 is 14 residues long. From germline, CDR1 is SGHNT and CDR2 YYREEE (reference sequence). The CDR3 sequence: CASSLGGQGNEQFF. The DNA of the CDR3 is TGTGCCAGCAGCCTAGGGGGACAGGGAAATGAGCAGTTCTTC. Using reference TRBV5-4 and TRBJ2-1 for the parts outside the CDR3, the full variable domain is ETGVTQSPTHLIKTRGQQVTLRCSSQSGHNTVSWYQQALGQGPQFIFQYYREEENGRGNFPPRFSGLQFPNYSSELNVNALELDDSALYLCASSLGGQGNEQFFGPGTRLTVL.

This clonotype showed up just a few times. This may arise from a read error, as a much more abundant clone is one base away. The rearrangement joins TRBV11-2 to TRBJ2-1; 7 positions agree with TRBD1. The J call is uncertain, as TRBJ2-7 better fits the DNA end. Germline loops: CDR1 SGHAT, CDR2 FQNNGV. CDR3 size: 16 residues. The CDR3 coding sequence is TGTGCCAGCAGCTCCCGACAGGGAAAAGCCTACAATGAGCAGTACTTC. Amino acids: CASSSRQGKAYNEQYF.

Remarks on this clonotype: This may stem from a read error, because a much larger clone lies one nucleotide away. V is TRBV15 and J is TRBJ2-5; D might be TRBD1 (5 bases). Germline loops: CDR1 LNHNV, CDR2 YYDKDF (reference sequence). The CDR3 loop spans 14 amino acids. V lost 8 bases, J lost 4 bases, and 17 bases lay in between. CDR3 loop: CATGTRQTRETQYF. CDR3 coding DNA: TGTGCCACCGGCACCAGACAGACCCGAGAGACCCAGTACTTC.

This clonotype was found a few times. The CDR3 nucleotides are TGCAGTGCTAGTTCTAGGTCCGGGGACAATGAGCAGTTCTTC. It encodes CSASSRSGDNEQFF. This rearrangement joins TRBV20-1 to TRBJ2-1; a weak D match, TRBD2 (5 bases). The germline CDR1 and CDR2 sequences are DFQATT and SNEGSKA (reference sequence). The CDR3 sequence is 14 residues long. The germline V and J ends were trimmed by 3 bases and 5 bases, with 14 bases remaining between them.

The chain employs TRBV6-2 or TRBV6-3 and TRBJ1-5; TRBD1 aligns across 7 bases. Germline values: CDR1 MNHEY, CDR2 SVGEGT. This CDR3 region has 17 residues. The trim removed 5 bases at V and 5 bases at J, leaving 15 bases unmatched. The CDR3 DNA sequence: TGTGCCAGCAGTCAGGACAGGTTGGTACGGGGCGATCAGCCCCAGCATTTT. It codes for CASSQDRLVRGDQPQHF.

This clonotype was seen repeatedly, ten times or more. This chain connects TRBV7-2 to TRBJ2-5; D possibly corresponds to TRBD1 (5 bases). The CDR3 loop spans 16 amino acids. Germline lookup yields CDR1 SGHTA and CDR2 FQGNSA. Trimming cost V 5 bases and J 3 bases, with 19 bases left between them. CDR3 sequence reads: CASSPRMDNRKETQYF. CDR3 nucleotide sequence: TGTGCCAGCAGCCCCAGGATGGACAACAGAAAAGAGACCCAGTACTTC.

The chain uses TRBV28 and TRBJ2-4, with 9 bases fitting TRBD1. With the DNA end fitting TRBJ2-7 better, the J assignment may be wrong. Per germline, CDR1 MDHEN and CDR2 SYDVKM. The CDR3 has 15 amino acids. CDR3 sequence reads: CASSLWETGGHEQYF. The CDR3 DNA reads as TGTGCCAGCAGTTTATGGGAGACAGGGGGTCACGAGCAGTACTTC.

V is TRBV10-3 and J is TRBJ2-3; the D is unclear. The CDR3 loop spans 13 amino acids. V was shortened by 6 bases and J by 0 bases, with 7 bases between the two germline ends. Germline V gives CDR1 ENHRY, CDR2 SYGVKD. The CDR3 reads CAISLSSTDTQYF. CDR3 coding DNA: TGTGCCATCAGCCTCTCTAGCACAGATACGCAGTATTTT.

This clonotype occurred many times. V and J are TRBV9 and TRBJ2-7, with 7 bases that match TRBD1. The CDR3 runs 13 residues. Germline assignment: CDR1 SGDLS and CDR2 YYNGEE. Trimming took 1 base from V and 3 from J; bases not matched to a gene: 1. The CDR3 bases are TGTGCCAGCAGCGTAAGGACAGGCTACGAGCAGTACTTC. Translating gives CASSVRTGYEQYF.

The rearrangement uses TRBV14 and TRBJ2-5, with a possible D match to TRBD1 (6 bases). Trimming shortened V by 1 base and J by 11 bases, and 29 bases separated the two germline ends. Germline-derived CDR1 and CDR2 are SGHDN and FVKESK. CDR3 size: 18 residues. The CDR3 is CASSQGAGDLLRSRRQYF. The CDR3 bases are TGTGCCAGCAGCCAAGGAGCAGGGGACCTGCTTCGGAGTCGACGGCAGTACTTC. The full variable domain, with the rest looked up from reference TRBV14 and TRBJ2-5, is EAGVTQFPSHSVIEKGQTVTLRCDPISGHDNLYWYRRVMGKEIKFLLHFVKESKQDESGMPNNRFLAERTGGTYSTLKVQPAELEDSGVYFCASSQGAGDLLRSRRQYFGPGTRLLVL.

This chain links TRBV29-1 with TRBJ2-1; TRBD2 matches at 10 bases. CDR1 is SQVTM, CDR2 ANQGSEA, per germline. Trimming at V came to 0 bases and at J to 2 bases, leaving 4 bases not matched to a gene. This CDR3 is 16 amino acids long. Here the CDR3 reads CSVEDPTSGPYNEQFF. For the CDR3, the DNA is TGCAGCGTTGAAGATCCGACTAGCGGGCCCTACAATGAGCAGTTCTTC.